Following are 8 T cell receptor beta chains from one sample sequenced in a study of beta chain features in type 1 diabetes. Study conclusions and caveats: TCRB CDR3s were moderately but significantly shorter in Type 1 diabetes patients in all four CD4+ subsets.

cDNA synthesis used the whole RNA isolate, giving expressed TCRB sequences. Assay: immunoSEQ multiplex PCR; the TCRdb copy retains only in-frame clones and omits some. The table lists about 340,000 clones, approximately 15% of them singletons, with approximately 0.016% in the top ten. Which antigens these TCRs recognize remains unknown. Sequenced: naive CD4+ T cells from blood. The receptor set was obtained from a woman aged 18-29 years with type 1 diabetes.

The sample holds a few counts of this clone. CDR3: CASSYLTDKNIQYF. DNA of the CDR3: TGTGCCAGCAGTTATTTAACAGACAAAAACATTCAGTACTTC. This chain connects TRBV6-5 to TRBJ2-4; D gene ambiguous. Trimming left V 3 bases short and J 3 bases short, with 9 bases between. This CDR3 spans 14 amino acids. From germline, CDR1 is MNHEY and CDR2 SVGAGI.

The rearrangement uses TRBV11-3 and TRBJ2-4, with D possibly being TRBD2 (5 bases). The CDR3 has 14 residues. Germline CDR1 is SGHNT and CDR2 is YENEEA. V lost 5 bases, J lost 0 bases, and 8 bases lay in between. CDR3 coding DNA: TGTGCCAGCAGCCCCGGGGAAGCCAAAAACATTCAGTACTTC. This translates into CASSPGEAKNIQYF. The complete variable domain, with remaining parts taken from reference TRBV11-3 and TRBJ2-4, reads EAGVVQSPRYKIIEKKQPVAFWCNPISGHNTLYWYLQNLGQGPELLIRYENEEAVDDSQLPKDRFSAERLKGVDSTLKIQPAELGDSAVYLCASSPGEAKNIQYFGAGTRLSVL.

The rearrangement joins TRBV13 to TRBJ1-2; 7 bases fit TRBD1. Germline CDR1 is PRHDT and CDR2 is FYEKMQ (reference sequence). The CDR3 sequence is 15 residues long. The trim removed 4 bases at V and 2 bases at J, leaving 7 bases unmatched. DNA of the CDR3: TGTGCCAGCAGCTCGAGGACAGGACTGAACTATGGCTACACCTTC. Translation: CASSSRTGLNYGYTF.

This chain links TRBV5-1 with TRBJ2-1, with D possibly TRBD1 on 6 matching bases. Germline CDR1 reads SGHRS; CDR2 reads YFSETQ. V lost 0 bases to trimming and J lost 8 bases, with 12 bases between them. This CDR3 region has 14 residues. CDR3 loop: CASSLVQGVDEQFF. Written as DNA, the CDR3 is TGCGCCAGCAGCTTGGTACAGGGTGTAGATGAGCAGTTCTTC.

The rearrangement links TRBV30 to TRBJ2-3, with a weak D call TRBD2 (5 bases). Trimming shortened V by 3 bases and J by 2 bases, and 12 bases separated the two germline ends. The CDR3 consists of 14 residues. Per the germline V gene, CDR1 is GTSNPN and CDR2 is SVGIG (reference sequence). The CDR3 DNA is TGTGCCTGGAGGTGGCGGGTACACACAGATACGCAGTATTTT. Protein product: CAWRWRVHTDTQYF.

The rearrangement joins TRBV25-1 to TRBJ2-1; D gene unclear. V was pared by 1 base and J by 0 bases, with 10 bases between. Germline V CDR1 and CDR2: MGHDK, SYGVNS. The CDR3 is 16 amino acids. The CDR3 here is CASSEFRFSSYNEQFF. The CDR3 region has the DNA TGTGCCAGCAGTGAATTCAGGTTTAGCTCCTACAATGAGCAGTTCTTC.

This chain joins TRBV7-2 and TRBJ2-3; 7 positions match TRBD1. Germline V gene lookup returns CDR1 SGHTA and CDR2 FQGNSA. The CDR3 runs to 16 residues. J was trimmed by 0 bases and V by 5 bases; bases with no gene match: 8. As DNA, the CDR3 is TGTGCCAGCAGCGAAAGGCGACAGGGAAGCACAGATACGCAGTATTTT. Its translation: CASSERRQGSTDTQYF.

This clone was counted between two and nine times. V gene TRBV2 combines with J gene TRBJ1-4; no clear D. Trimming took 6 bases from V and 7 from J, leaving 9 bases between them. The germline V gene encodes CDR1 SNHLY and CDR2 FYNNEI. This CDR3 is 12 amino acids long. The CDR3 nucleotides are TGTGCCAGCAGCCCCGGGGTTGAAAAACTGTTTTTT. This translates into CASSPGVEKLFF.